This T cell receptor beta chain was sequenced for a study of blood T cell repertoires in COVID-19. Study summary: Samples of COVID-19 (acute and convalescent) were obtained from the United States, Italy and Spain. Nucleic acid was either cDNA or gDNA, and it came from T cells, B-cell-depleted T cells, or PBMCs.

Per the authors' pipeline: Scientists estimated how many nucleated cells there were by amplifying reference gene primers. The table came from immunoSEQ multiplex PCR; TCRdb's copy has only in-frame clones and leaves some out. Clone size and V and J calls were adopted from that table, with D and trimming inferred from the DNA. The table records about 110,000 clones, about 76% of them present only once. Germline V lookup: CDR1 SGHRS, CDR2 YFSETQ. The CDR3 is 17 amino acids. The germline V and J ends were trimmed by 0 bases and 1 base, with 13 bases remaining between them. This sequence was found in a man older than 75 with acute or convalescent COVID-19. Source material: peripheral blood. V usage is TRBV5-1 and J usage is TRBJ2-2; D is perhaps TRBD1 (5 bases). CDR3 coding DNA: TGCGCCAGCAGCTTGGGGATGAACAGGAAGAACACCGGGGAGCTGTTTTTT. Protein product: CASSLGMNRKNTGELFF.